This entry describes one T cell receptor beta chain. Its antigen remains unidentified. The data derive from a study of early T cells in non-severe SARS-CoV-2 infection. Overall study context: Sequencing was performed on bulk RNA from unsorted whole blood, leaving chains unpaired. Study results and limitations: Private and CD4 specificities were missed by VDJdb matching, skewed to anti-spike CD8.

This CDR3 has 13 residues. Germline-derived CDR1 and CDR2 are SGHNT and YYREEE (reference sequence). With 4 bases removed from V and 6 bases from J, the gap between germline ends came to 13 bases. cDNA molecules, individually, were tagged with unique molecular identifiers. TCRdb analysed the 5' RACE reads with MiXCR anew, one entry per CDR3 protein. This sample has around 26,000 distinct CDR3 sequences, with roughly 5.3% found just once. Sequenced input: whole blood. The chain is built from TRBV5-4 and TRBJ1-1; D not resolved. The source of this sequence is an adult who was a healthcare worker with PCR-confirmed SARS-CoV-2 infection or an uninfected control (not recorded which). In DNA, the CDR3 is TGTGCCAGCAGCCCTCACTCGGAGGCTGAAGCTTTCTTT. This translates into CASSPHSEAEAFF.